Listed below are T cell receptor beta chains from one sample, sequenced in a study of technical replicates of blood from several donors. Produced via immunoSEQ multiplex PCR; TCRdb's table is partial and in-frame only. The sample shows about 88,000 clones, 95% of them seen only once. The specimen was T cells isolated from PBMCs. The receptors were sampled from a human donor in good health. The CDR3 runs from the conserved cysteine through the conserved F or W.

TRBV7-9	TRBJ1-4	CASSQRETGINEKLFF
TRBV10-3	TRBJ1-1	CAIKAGDLLNTEAFF
TRBV2	TRBJ2-1	CASRGTSVYNEQFF
TRBV28	TRBJ1-4	CASSSLSSWEKLFF
TRBV9	TRBJ2-3	CASSVSGRDTQYF
TRBV30	TRBJ2-2	CAWSVPPSGENTGELFF
TRBV5-1	TRBJ2-4	CASSHRDRENIQYF
TRBV7-9	TRBJ1-5	CASSFPGNQPQHF
TRBV7-2	TRBJ2-5	CASSPSGSVETQYF
TRBV10-1	TRBJ2-2	CASSLAGDTGELFF
TRBV6-5	TRBJ2-4	CASSYSRTIAKNIQYF
TRBV2	TRBJ1-2	CASSEAPGGRGYGYTF
TRBV4-1	TRBJ2-1	CASSLQPTLAGVSYNEQFF
TRBV29-1	TRBJ1-4	CSVEDRLATNEKLFF
TRBV5-8	TRBJ1-1	CASSMSGGYTEAFF
TRBV29-1	TRBJ2-2	CSVRRGELFF
TRBV7-3	TRBJ2-1	CASSLDFRSGSGGGQFF
TRBV21-1	TRBJ1-1	CASRGPTGHPLAFF
TRBV5-4	TRBJ2-7	CASSLASYHEQYF
TRBV19	TRBJ2-1	CASSPTGWSEQFF
TRBV7-9	TRBJ2-1	CASSSTSGVDNEQFF
TRBV5-1	TRBJ2-1	CASSLVLAGGDEQFF
TRBV7-2	TRBJ2-7	CASSLVGTSGTYEQYF
TRBV7-9	TRBJ1-2	CASSLSGGAWYGYTF
TRBV6-1	TRBJ2-1	CASSEFQNEQFF
TRBV9	TRBJ2-1	CASSVAGLSNEQFF
TRBV5-4	TRBJ1-2	CASSPPGGANYGYTF
TRBV27	TRBJ2-7	CASSLSLTSTYEQYF
TRBV27	TRBJ2-1	CASSLRNEQFF
TRBV5-4	TRBJ1-2	CASSDPQGSDGYTF
TRBV5-1	TRBJ2-7	CASSLEGWRGAYEQYF
TRBV30	TRBJ1-1	CAWRRDSNTEAFF
TRBV28	TRBJ1-3	CASSSTGGTSGNTIYF
TRBV15	TRBJ1-1	CATSSDSWGLILNTEAFF
TRBV5-6	TRBJ2-7	CASSSGTYSYEQYF
TRBV7-9	TRBJ2-2	CASSLAFGQGANTGELFF
TRBV5-6	TRBJ2-2	CASSPAGGTGELFF
TRBV30	TRBJ1-1	CAWIPFLRGTEAFF
TRBV27	TRBJ1-5	CASSLYLRGTDNQPQHF
TRBV2	TRBJ2-2	CASSDSGLAGTGELFF
TRBV7-7	TRBJ2-7	CAKGEDIVTYEQYF